This T cell receptor (beta chain) was identified during a study of OX40 agonist ivuxolimab in advanced cancers. Study context: Patients were infused with ivuxolimab every 2 weeks at 0.01 to 10 mg/kg.

Method: immunoSEQ multiplex PCR; TCRdb's copy keeps in-frame clones and lacks some. Here the sample spans around 82,000 clones, 85% to 90% being singletons. Regarding this clone: Its antigen is not identified.

Study-wide results and caveats: Fewer expanded clones were found on average in CD4+ than in CD8+ T cells.

The sequence came from an adult with an advanced solid tumor such as melanoma, head and neck, liver or kidney cancer. The sample here was CD4+ or CD8+ T cells sorted from blood, taken in a trial of the OX40 agonist ivuxolimab.

This CDR3 reads CASSFRQGGSDEKLFF. The CDR3 region has the DNA TGTGCCAGCAGCTTTCGACAGGGAGGGTCGGATGAAAAACTGTTTTTT. This rearrangement joins TRBV7-9 to TRBJ1-4; the match to TRBD1 covers 7 bases. The CDR3 loop spans 16 amino acids. With 3 bases clipped from V and 6 bases from J, the junction kept 10 bases outside the gene matches. Germline values: CDR1 SEHNR, CDR2 FQNEAQ (reference sequence).